Included here is one T cell receptor beta chain sequence, with context. Its antigen is as yet unknown. The data were taken from a study of T cell clones after liver transplantation. Study-wide background: In this trial, immunosuppression withdrawal was attempted within 2 years of liver transplant. Graft-donor-reactive sequences were compared with third-party-reactive TCRbeta sequences from pre-transplant mixed lymphocyte reactions.

Study conclusions and caveats: Migration into the graft, not deletion, may explain lost graft donor-reactive T cells.

Measured with immunoSEQ multiplex PCR; TCRdb has only the in-frame clones, and not every one. The sample carries roughly 73,000 clones, 80% recorded once. V shed 2 bases and J shed 0 bases, with 5 bases lying between them. The CDR3 loop spans 14 amino acids. The germline CDR1 and CDR2 sequences are SGHTA and FQGNSA. V gene TRBV7-2 combines with J gene TRBJ1-3, with D uncertain. This clonotype was sampled from a human donor who received a liver transplant. Sequencing was performed on CD4+ T cells from blood, taken before liver transplant. CDR3 sequence: CASSLNPSGNTIYF. The CDR3 DNA is TGTGCCAGCAGCTTAAACCCCTCTGGAAACACCATATATTTT. The whole variable domain, filled in from reference TRBV7-2 and TRBJ1-3, reads GAGVSQSPSNKVTEKGKDVELRCDPISGHTALYWYRQSLGQGLEFLIYFQGNSAPDKSGLPSDRFSAERTGGSVSTLTIQRTQQEDSAVYLCASSLNPSGNTIYFGEGSWLTVV.